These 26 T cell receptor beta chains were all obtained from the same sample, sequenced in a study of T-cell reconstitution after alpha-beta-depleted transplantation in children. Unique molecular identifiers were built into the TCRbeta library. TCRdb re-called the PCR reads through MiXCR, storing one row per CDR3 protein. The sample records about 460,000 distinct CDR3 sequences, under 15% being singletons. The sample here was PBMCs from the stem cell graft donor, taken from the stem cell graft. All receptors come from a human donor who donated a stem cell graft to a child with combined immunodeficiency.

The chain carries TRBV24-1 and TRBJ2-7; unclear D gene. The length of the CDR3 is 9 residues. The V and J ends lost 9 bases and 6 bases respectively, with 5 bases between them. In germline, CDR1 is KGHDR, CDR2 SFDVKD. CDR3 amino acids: CATRCEQYF. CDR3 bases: TGTGCCACCCGTTGCGAGCAGTACTTC.

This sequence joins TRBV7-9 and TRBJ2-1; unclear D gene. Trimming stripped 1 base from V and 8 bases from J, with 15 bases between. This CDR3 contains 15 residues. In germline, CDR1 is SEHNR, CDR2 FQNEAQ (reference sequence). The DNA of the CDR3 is TGTGCCAGCAGCTTAGAGGGCAGGTCGATCGATGAGCAGTTCTTC. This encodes CASSLEGRSIDEQFF.

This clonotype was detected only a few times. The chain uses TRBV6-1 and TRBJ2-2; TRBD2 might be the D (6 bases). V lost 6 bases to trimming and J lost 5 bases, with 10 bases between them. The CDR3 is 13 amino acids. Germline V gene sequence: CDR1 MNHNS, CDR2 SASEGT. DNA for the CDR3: TGTGCCAGCAGGAGGGAGGTTACCGGGGAGCTGTTTTTT. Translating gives CASRREVTGELFF.

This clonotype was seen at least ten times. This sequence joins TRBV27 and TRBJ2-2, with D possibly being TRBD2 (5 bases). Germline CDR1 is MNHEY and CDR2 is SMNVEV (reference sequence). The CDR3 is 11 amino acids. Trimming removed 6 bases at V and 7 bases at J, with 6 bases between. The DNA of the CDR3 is TGTGCCAGCAGAGAGGGCGGGGAGCTGTTTTTT. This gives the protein CASREGGELFF.

CDR3 in amino acids: CASSPLGGIFYEQYF. The CDR3 bases are TGTGCCAGCAGCCCCCTAGGGGGGATCTTCTACGAGCAGTACTTC. The chain couples TRBV27 to TRBJ2-7; the D gene could be TRBD1 or TRBD2 (6 bases each). V dropped 6 bases and J dropped 3 bases, with 18 bases sitting between them. Germline V gives CDR1 MNHEY, CDR2 SMNVEV (reference sequence). This CDR3 has 15 amino acids.

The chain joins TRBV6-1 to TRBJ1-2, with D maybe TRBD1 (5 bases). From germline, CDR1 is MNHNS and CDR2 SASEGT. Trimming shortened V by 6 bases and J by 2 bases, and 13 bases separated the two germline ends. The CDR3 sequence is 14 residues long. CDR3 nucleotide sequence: TGTGCCAGCAGCCCAGACCGGGACAACTATGGCTACACCTTC. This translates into CASSPDRDNYGYTF.

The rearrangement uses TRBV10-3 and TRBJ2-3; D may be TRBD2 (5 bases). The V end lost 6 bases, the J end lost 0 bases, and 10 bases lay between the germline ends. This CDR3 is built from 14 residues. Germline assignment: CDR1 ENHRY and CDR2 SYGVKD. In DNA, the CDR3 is TGTGCCATCAGCCCCGGACTGAGCACAGATACGCAGTATTTT. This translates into CAISPGLSTDTQYF.

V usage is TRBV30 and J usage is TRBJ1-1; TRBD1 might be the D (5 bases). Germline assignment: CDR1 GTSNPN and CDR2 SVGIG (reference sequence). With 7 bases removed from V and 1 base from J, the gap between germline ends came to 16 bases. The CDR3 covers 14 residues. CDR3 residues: CASRVGVTNTEAFF. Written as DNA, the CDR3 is TGTGCCTCCAGGGTGGGGGTAACGAACACTGAAGCTTTCTTT.

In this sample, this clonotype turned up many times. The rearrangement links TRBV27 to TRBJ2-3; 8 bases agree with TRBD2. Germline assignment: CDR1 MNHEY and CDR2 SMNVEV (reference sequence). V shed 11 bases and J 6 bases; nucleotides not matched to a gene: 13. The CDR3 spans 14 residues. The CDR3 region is CAVRGAGGPDTQYF. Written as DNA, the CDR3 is TGTGCCGTCCGAGGGGCGGGGGGCCCTGATACGCAGTATTTT.

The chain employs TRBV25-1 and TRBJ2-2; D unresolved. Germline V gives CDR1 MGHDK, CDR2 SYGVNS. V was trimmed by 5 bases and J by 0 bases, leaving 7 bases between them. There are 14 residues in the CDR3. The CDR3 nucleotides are TGTGCCAGCAGTAACTCGGCGAACACCGGGGAGCTGTTTTTT. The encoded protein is CASSNSANTGELFF.

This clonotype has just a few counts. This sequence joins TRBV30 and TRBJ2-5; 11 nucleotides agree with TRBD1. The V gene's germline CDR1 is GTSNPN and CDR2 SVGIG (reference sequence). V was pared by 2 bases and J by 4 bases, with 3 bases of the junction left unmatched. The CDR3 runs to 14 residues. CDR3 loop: CAWSRDRGRETQYF. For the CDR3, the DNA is TGTGCCTGGAGTCGGGACAGGGGGAGAGAGACCCAGTACTTC. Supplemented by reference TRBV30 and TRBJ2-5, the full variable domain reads SQTIHQWPATLVQPVGSPLSLECTVEGTSNPNLYWYRQAAGRGLQLLFYSVGIGQISSEVPQNLSASRPQDRQFILSSKKLLLSDSGFYLCAWSRDRGRETQYFGPGTRLLVL.

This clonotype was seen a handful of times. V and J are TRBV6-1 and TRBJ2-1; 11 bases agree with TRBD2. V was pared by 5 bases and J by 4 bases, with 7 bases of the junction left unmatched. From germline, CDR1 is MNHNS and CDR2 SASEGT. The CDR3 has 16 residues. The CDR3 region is CASSQLAGGDYNEQFF. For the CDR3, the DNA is TGTGCCAGCAGTCAGTTAGCGGGGGGGGATTACAATGAGCAGTTCTTC.

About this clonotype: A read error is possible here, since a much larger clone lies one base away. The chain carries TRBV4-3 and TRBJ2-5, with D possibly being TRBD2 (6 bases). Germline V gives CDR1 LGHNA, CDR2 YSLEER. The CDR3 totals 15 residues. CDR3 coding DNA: TGCGTCAGCAGCCGGGGGAGTCGGGGAGGAGAGACCCAGTACTTC. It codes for CVSSRGSRGGETQYF.

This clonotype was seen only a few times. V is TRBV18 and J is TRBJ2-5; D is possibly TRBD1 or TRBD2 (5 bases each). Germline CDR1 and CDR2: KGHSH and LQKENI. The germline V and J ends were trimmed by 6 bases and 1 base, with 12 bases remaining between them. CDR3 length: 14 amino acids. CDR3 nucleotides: TGTGCCAGCTCCCGGGACGGAGTCCAAGAGACCCAGTACTTC. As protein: CASSRDGVQETQYF.

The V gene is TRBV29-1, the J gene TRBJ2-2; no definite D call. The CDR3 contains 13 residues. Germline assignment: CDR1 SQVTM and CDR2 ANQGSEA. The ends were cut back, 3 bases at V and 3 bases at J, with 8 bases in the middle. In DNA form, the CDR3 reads TGCAGCGTTGAGGTCAGAGACACCGGGGAGCTGTTTTTT. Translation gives CSVEVRDTGELFF.

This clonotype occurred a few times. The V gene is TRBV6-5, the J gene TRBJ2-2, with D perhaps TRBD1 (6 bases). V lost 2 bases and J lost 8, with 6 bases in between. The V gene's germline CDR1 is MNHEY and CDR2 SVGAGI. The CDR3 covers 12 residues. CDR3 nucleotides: TGTGCCAGCAGTTACAGGGGGGGGGAGCTGTTTTTT. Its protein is CASSYRGGELFF.

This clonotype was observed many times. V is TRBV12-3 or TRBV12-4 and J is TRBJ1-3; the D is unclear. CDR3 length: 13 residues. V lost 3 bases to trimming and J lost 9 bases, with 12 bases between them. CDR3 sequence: CASSFVTKPTIYF. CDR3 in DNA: TGTGCCAGCAGTTTTGTTACTAAGCCCACCATATATTTT.

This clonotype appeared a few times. CDR3 in amino acids: CASSGDRAQPQHF. The CDR3 DNA follows: TGTGCCAGCAGTGGGGACAGGGCTCAGCCCCAGCATTTT. The V and J genes are TRBV12-3 or TRBV12-4 and TRBJ1-5, with TRBD1 matching 9 bases. The CDR3 is made up of 13 amino acids. J lost 6 bases, V lost 5 bases, and 2 bases had no gene match.

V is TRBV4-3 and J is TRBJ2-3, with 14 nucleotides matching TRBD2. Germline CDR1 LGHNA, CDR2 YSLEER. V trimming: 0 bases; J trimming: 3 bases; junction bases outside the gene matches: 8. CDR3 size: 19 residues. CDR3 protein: CASSQDLRRTSGRTDTQYF. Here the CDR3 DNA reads TGCGCCAGCAGCCAAGATTTAAGAAGGACTAGCGGGAGGACAGATACGCAGTATTTT.

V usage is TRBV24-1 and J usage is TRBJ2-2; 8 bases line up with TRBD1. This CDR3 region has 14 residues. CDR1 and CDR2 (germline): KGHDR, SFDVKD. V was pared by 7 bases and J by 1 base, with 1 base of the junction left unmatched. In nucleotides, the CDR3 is TGTGCCACCAGAGGGACAGGGAACACCGGGGAGCTGTTTTTT. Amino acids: CATRGTGNTGELFF.

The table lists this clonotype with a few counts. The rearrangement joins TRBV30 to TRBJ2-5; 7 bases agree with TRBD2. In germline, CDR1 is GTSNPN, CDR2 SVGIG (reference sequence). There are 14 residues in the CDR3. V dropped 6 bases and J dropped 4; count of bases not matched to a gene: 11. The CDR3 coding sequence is TGTGCCTGTACGGCGGGAGTCGGGTTAGAGACCCAGTACTTC. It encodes CACTAGVGLETQYF.

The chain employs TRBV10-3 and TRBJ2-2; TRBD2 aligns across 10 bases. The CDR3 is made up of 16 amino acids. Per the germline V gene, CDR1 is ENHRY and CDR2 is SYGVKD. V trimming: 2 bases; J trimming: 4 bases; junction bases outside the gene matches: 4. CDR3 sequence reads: CAISEPIAGGTGELFF. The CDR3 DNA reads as TGTGCCATCAGTGAGCCCATAGCGGGAGGCACCGGGGAGCTGTTTTTT.

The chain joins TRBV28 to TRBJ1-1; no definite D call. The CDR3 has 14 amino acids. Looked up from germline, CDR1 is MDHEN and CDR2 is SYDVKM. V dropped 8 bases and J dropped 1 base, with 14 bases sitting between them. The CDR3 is CASLVGNTNTEAFF. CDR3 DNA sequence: TGTGCCAGCCTCGTTGGGAACACGAACACTGAAGCTTTCTTT.

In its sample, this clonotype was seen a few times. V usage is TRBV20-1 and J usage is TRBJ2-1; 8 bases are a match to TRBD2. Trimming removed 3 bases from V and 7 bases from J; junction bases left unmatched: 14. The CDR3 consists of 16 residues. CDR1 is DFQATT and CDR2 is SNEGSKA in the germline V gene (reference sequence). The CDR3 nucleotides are TGCAGTGCTAGGCCCCTGGCGGGAGGAACTGGGAATGAGCAGTTCTTC. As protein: CSARPLAGGTGNEQFF.

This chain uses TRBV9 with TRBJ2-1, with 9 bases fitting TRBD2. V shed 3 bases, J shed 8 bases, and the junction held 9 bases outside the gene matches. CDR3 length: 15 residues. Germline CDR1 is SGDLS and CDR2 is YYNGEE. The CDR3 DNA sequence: TGTGCCAGCAGCGCAGGCCCGGGCGGGAGGGATGAGCAGTTCTTC. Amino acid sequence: CASSAGPGGRDEQFF.

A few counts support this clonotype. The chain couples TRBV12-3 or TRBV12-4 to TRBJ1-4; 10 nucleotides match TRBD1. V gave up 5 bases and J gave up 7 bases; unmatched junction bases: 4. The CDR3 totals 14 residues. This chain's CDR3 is CASSRTGGTEKLFF. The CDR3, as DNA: TGTGCCAGCAGTAGGACAGGGGGTACTGAAAAACTGTTTTTT.